This T cell receptor beta chain was recorded in a study of T cell responses to AZD1222 COVID-19 vaccine. The repertoire was sequenced with immunoSEQ multiplex PCR; TCRdb's copy has only in-frame clones and lacks some. The sample carries 150,000 to 200,000 clones, approximately 94% recorded once. In regard to this clone: What it binds is unknown.

There are 13 residues in the CDR3. The V segment lost 4 bases and the J segment 15 bases; nucleotides outside the gene matches: 11. The germline gives CDR1 MDHEN, CDR2 SYDVKM. Findings and limits, study-wide: Donors in the cohort were predominantly white British and more often female, and clonal diversity was possibly underestimated. The repertoires were collected only after the peak T cell response. Spike regions recognized by vaccine-associated CD4 TCRs spanned the protein, led by 160-218 and 743-854.

This TCR came from an adult in good health. The sample here was peripheral blood, taken on day 0 of AZD1222 vaccination. V is TRBV28 and J is TRBJ1-4; TRBD1 agrees at 7 bases. The DNA for the CDR3 is TGTGCCAGCAGTTCGGGACAGCCCGGGTTAGTGTTTTTT. Its protein product is CASSSGQPGLVFF.